This T cell receptor (beta chain) was recovered during a study of CD8 T cells in ankylosing spondylitis. This clonotype was counted ten times or more. As yet, its antigen is unknown. Study-level findings and limits: Certain motif variants had earlier appeared in reactive arthritis synovial fluid and blood. For ankylosing spondylitis blood, a TCR beta motif of 8 or 9 highly homologous variants appeared characteristic.

The V end was cut by 3 bases, the J end by 7 bases, with 7 bases between. This CDR3 spans 12 amino acids. Quantitative 5'-RACE with molecular barcodes was used to make the TCR beta libraries. A single record per CDR3 protein comes from TCRdb applying MiXCR to the 5' RACE reads. The sample has around 28,000 distinct CDR3 sequences, around 30% seen once. This chain uses TRBV12-3 or TRBV12-4 with TRBJ2-4; D gene uncertain. Sequenced: synovial fluid, either unsorted or a sorted T cell fraction (not recorded which). This clonotype was sampled from a male donor with ankylosing spondylitis. Here the CDR3 reads CASSFGRNIQYF. The CDR3 DNA reads TGTGCCAGCAGTTTTGGCAGGAACATTCAGTACTTC.